The 12 T cell receptor beta chains in this list originate from one sample, sequenced in a study of cytomegalovirus exposure and HLA in healthy donors (dated 2017 in TCRdb). Library generation was performed with the immunoSEQ multiplex PCR assay. A mixture of 60 forward primers for TCR Vbeta segments and 13 reverse primers for TCR Jbeta segments was used in the multiplex PCR. This is the immuneACCESS table as TCRdb keeps it, with only in-frame sequences that have V and J called. A part of the clones is gone; compared with another copy, unresolved V genes explain less than half, and the rest is unexplained. The sample table holds about 170,000 clones, of which 75% were seen once. Jointly, the top ten make up 2.5% to 3.5% of the sample. The specimen sequenced was PBMCs. The origin of the receptors is a woman in her forties or fifties in good health and CMV-seropositive.

The rearrangement uses TRBV6-5 and TRBJ2-5; TRBD1 matches at 8 bases. The assigned J gene may be wrong: the sequence end matches TRBJ2-7 better. CDR1 is MNHEY and CDR2 is SVGAGI in the germline V gene. The CDR3 has 14 residues. Written as DNA, the CDR3 is TGTGCCAGCAGAAAACAGGGGGGACCGAACGAGCAGTACTTC. Amino acid sequence: CASRKQGGPNEQYF.

The sample holds one count of this clone. Compared with germline, one end of the junction differs, possibly owing to a read error. The chain is built from TRBV5-5 and TRBJ1-1, with a tentative D call TRBD1 (6 bases). CDR3 length: 16 amino acids. Germline V gene sequence: CDR1 SGHKS, CDR2 YYEKEE (reference sequence). As DNA, the CDR3 is TGTGCCAGCAGCTTACGTACCTTTACAGGGAGCCCTGAAACTTTCTTT. As protein: CASSLRTFTGSPETFF.

The V gene is TRBV6-1, the J gene TRBJ1-1, with 7 bases matching TRBD1. The V gene's germline CDR1 is MNHNS and CDR2 SASEGT. The length of the CDR3 is 14 residues. Unmatched junction bases numbered 5, after V lost 6 bases and J lost 1 base. CDR3 loop: CASRRTGSNTEAFF. Here the CDR3 DNA reads TGTGCCAGCAGAAGGACAGGTTCGAACACTGAAGCTTTCTTT.

V and J are TRBV5-6 and TRBJ2-3, with D possibly matching TRBD2 (6 bases). V lost 4 bases and J lost 2, with 14 bases in between. CDR3 length: 15 residues. The germline gives CDR1 SGHDT, CDR2 YYEEEE. The CDR3 protein is CASSPRGLPTDTQYF. The CDR3 DNA follows: TGTGCCAGCAGCCCGAGGGGACTTCCCACAGATACGCAGTATTTT.

This chain connects TRBV5-4 to TRBJ1-1; D is possibly TRBD1 (5 bases). The CDR3 is made up of 15 amino acids. Germline loops: CDR1 SGHNT, CDR2 YYREEE (reference sequence). Trimming shortened V by 0 bases and J by 0 bases, and 9 bases separated the two germline ends. The CDR3 nucleotides are TGTGCCAGCAGCTTGGAGCAGGGCATGAACACTGAAGCTTTCTTT. Protein: CASSLEQGMNTEAFF.

This chain links TRBV6-5 with TRBJ1-6; D possibly corresponds to TRBD1 (6 bases). The V gene's germline CDR1 is MNHEY and CDR2 SVGAGI. The CDR3 totals 11 residues. The CDR3 spells CARQGTSPLHF. Here the CDR3 DNA reads TGTGCGCGGCAGGGGACTTCACCCCTCCACTTT.

This CDR3 is CAWISRSGRASGNTIYF. The CDR3 nucleotides are TGTGCCTGGATCAGTAGGTCGGGCAGGGCCTCTGGAAACACCATATATTTT. This sequence joins TRBV30 and TRBJ1-3; maybe TRBD1 (5 bases). Germline-derived CDR1 and CDR2 are GTSNPN and SVGIG (reference sequence). V lost 4 bases to trimming and J lost 0 bases, with 19 bases between them. The CDR3 has 17 residues.

The gene calls are TRBV29-1 and TRBJ1-2; D perhaps matches TRBD1 (5 bases). The V end was cut by 3 bases, the J end by 8 bases, with 13 bases between. The CDR3 is made up of 12 amino acids. Germline V gene data show CDR1 as SQVTM and CDR2 as ANQGSEA. In DNA, the CDR3 is TGCAGCGTTGACCCGGACATAGGAGGCTACACCTTC. The encoded protein is CSVDPDIGGYTF.

This chain joins TRBV7-9 and TRBJ1-1, with no clear D. V was pared by 0 bases and J by 0 bases, with 5 bases between. Germline V gene lookup returns CDR1 SEHNR and CDR2 FQNEAQ (reference sequence). The CDR3 spans 14 residues. The CDR3 loop reads CASSLAAVNTEAFF. The CDR3 DNA sequence: TGTGCCAGCAGCTTAGCCGCGGTGAACACTGAAGCTTTCTTT.

In its sample, this clone was seen a few times. The chain has TRBV14 and TRBJ2-1, with D possibly matching TRBD2 (5 bases). V was trimmed by 1 base and J by 9 bases, leaving 19 bases between them. In germline, CDR1 is SGHDN, CDR2 FVKESK. The CDR3 is made up of 16 amino acids. CDR3: CASSQGPGLALLEQFF. CDR3 nucleotides: TGTGCCAGCAGCCAAGGGCCCGGGCTAGCCCTACTTGAGCAGTTCTTC.

In this sample, this clone turned up a few times. The V gene is TRBV30, the J gene TRBJ2-5; D is ambiguous. From germline, CDR1 is GTSNPN and CDR2 SVGIG (reference sequence). The CDR3 extends over 10 amino acids. The V gene lost 2 bases and the J gene lost 5 bases, with 3 bases spanning the gap. The CDR3 sequence: CAWSQETQYF. The CDR3 nucleotides read TGTGCCTGGAGTCAGGAGACCCAGTACTTC.

This chain joins TRBV2 and TRBJ1-4, with D perhaps matching TRBD1 (5 bases). The CDR3 length is 15 residues. The V and J ends lost 7 bases and 7 bases respectively, with 19 bases between them. The germline CDR1 and CDR2 sequences are SNHLY and FYNNEI. The CDR3 region is CASNHQGKDGEKLFF. CDR3 nucleotide sequence: TGTGCCAGCAATCATCAGGGAAAGGATGGTGAAAAACTGTTTTTT.